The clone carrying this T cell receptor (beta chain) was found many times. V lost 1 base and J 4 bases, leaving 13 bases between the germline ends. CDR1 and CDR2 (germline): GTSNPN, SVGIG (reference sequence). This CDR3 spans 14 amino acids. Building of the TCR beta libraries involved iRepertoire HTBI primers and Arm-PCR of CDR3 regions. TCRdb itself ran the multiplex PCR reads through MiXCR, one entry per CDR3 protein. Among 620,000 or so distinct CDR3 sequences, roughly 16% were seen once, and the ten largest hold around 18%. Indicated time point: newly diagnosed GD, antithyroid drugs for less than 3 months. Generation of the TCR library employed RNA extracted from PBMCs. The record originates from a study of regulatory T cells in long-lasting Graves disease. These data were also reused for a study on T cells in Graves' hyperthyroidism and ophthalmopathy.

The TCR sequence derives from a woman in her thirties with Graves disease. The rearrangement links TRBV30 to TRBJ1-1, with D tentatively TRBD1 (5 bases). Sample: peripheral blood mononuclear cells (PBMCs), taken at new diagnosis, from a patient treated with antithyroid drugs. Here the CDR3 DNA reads TGTGCCTGGAGTGCCTTGGGGGGTGGCACTGAAGCTTTCTTT. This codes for CAWSALGGGTEAFF.